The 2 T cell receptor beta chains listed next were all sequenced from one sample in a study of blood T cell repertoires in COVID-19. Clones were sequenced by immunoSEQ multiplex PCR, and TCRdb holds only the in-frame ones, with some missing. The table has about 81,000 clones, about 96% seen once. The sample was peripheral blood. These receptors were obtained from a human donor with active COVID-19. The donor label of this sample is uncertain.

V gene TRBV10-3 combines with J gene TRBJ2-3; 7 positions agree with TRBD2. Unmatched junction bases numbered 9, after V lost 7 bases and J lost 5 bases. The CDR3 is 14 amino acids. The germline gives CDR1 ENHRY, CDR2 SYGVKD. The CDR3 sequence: CAITGGSARDTQYF. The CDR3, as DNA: TGTGCCATCACGGGCGGGAGTGCAAGAGATACGCAGTATTTT.

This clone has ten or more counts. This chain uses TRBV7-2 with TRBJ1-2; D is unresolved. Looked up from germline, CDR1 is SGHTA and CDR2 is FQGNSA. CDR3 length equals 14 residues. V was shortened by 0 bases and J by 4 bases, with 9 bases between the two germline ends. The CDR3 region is CASSLASGVYGYTF. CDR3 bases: TGTGCCAGCAGCTTAGCGTCCGGGGTCTATGGCTACACCTTC.